The clone carrying this TCR beta chain was counted at least ten times. Its target is not known. The sample originates from a study of shared clonotypes between healthy human individuals. Produced via immunoSEQ multiplex PCR; TCRdb's table is partial and in-frame only. Of under 150,000 clones in the sample, around 66% are singletons; the top ten hold about 22%. CD8 memory comprised CD45RO+ plus CCR7-negative CD45RA+ TemRA cells. This CDR3 is built from 16 residues. Germline loops: CDR1 MDHEN, CDR2 SYDVKM. The V end was cut by 5 bases, the J end by 1 base, with 17 bases between. Study-wide results and caveats: An effect of sequencing depth on clonotype sharing among donors was expected. Compared with memory subsets, naive subsets generally had larger estimated richness.

The TCR comes from a woman in her thirties in good health. Sequences were obtained from memory CD8+ T cells sorted from blood. Regarding subset: CD45RO+ cells pooled with CCR7-negative TemRA cells. This rearrangement joins TRBV28 to TRBJ1-1; D gene uncertain. CDR3 sequence (DNA): TGTGCCAGCAGTCTCTATGGGGAACGGCCGAACACTGAAGCTTTCTTT. Protein product: CASSLYGERPNTEAFF.